This T cell receptor (beta chain) was recovered during a study of blood T cell repertoires in COVID-19. Study as a whole: Researchers got acute and convalescent COVID-19 samples from the United States, Italy and Spain. PBMCs, B-cell-depleted T cells, or T cells provided the cDNA or gDNA that made up the material.

CDR1 SNHLY and CDR2 FYNNEI come from the germline V gene. The CDR3 is made up of 14 amino acids. Trimming stripped 4 bases from V and 1 base from J, with 10 bases between. Original analysis: Amplified reference gene primers provided the basis for estimating nucleated cell counts. Clones were read by immunoSEQ multiplex PCR, and TCRdb kept only the in-frame ones, dropping some. V and J calls and clone size are as listed in that table; D and trimming were resolved from the DNA. The repertoire includes approximately 210,000 clones, under 90% of them detected once, and 8.5% to 10% sits in the top ten. This TCR was recovered from a woman in her 50s with acute COVID-19. Input material: PBMCs or T cells enriched from blood (not recorded which). V gene TRBV2 combines with J gene TRBJ1-1; the D gene is possibly TRBD1 (6 bases). The CDR3 loop is CASSVETGNTEAFF. The CDR3 DNA is TGTGCCAGCAGTGTTGAGACAGGGAACACTGAAGCTTTCTTT.